One and the same sample provided the 25 T cell receptor beta chains below, sequenced in a study of graft-versus-host responses after intestinal transplantation. Produced via immunoSEQ multiplex PCR; TCRdb's table is partial and in-frame only. The sample shows about 85,000 clones, approximately 89% of them seen only once. Their specific antigens are unknown. The sample was unstimulated CD8+ T cells sorted from spleen or lymph node cells, taken before transplant. The origin of the receptors is a human donor who was the organ donor for an intestinal transplant.

The rearrangement joins TRBV7-3 to TRBJ1-2; D uncertain. Germline CDR1 reads SGHTA; CDR2 reads FQGTGA. The germline V and J ends were trimmed by 5 bases and 8 bases, with 21 bases remaining between them. The CDR3 has 15 residues. DNA of the CDR3: TGTGCCAGCAGCGACGGGCCCAAAGACTTGGGAGGCTACACCTTC. This sequence encodes CASSDGPKDLGGYTF. Variable domain in full (rest from reference TRBV7-3 and TRBJ1-2): GAGVSQTPSNKVTEKGKYVELRCDPISGHTALYWYRQSLGQGPEFLIYFQGTGAADDSGLPNDRFFAVRPEGSVSTLKIQRTERGDSAVYLCASSDGPKDLGGYTFGSGTRLTVV.

V usage is TRBV29-1 and J usage is TRBJ2-7, with D possibly TRBD1 on 6 matching bases. V lost 2 bases and J 0 bases, leaving 11 bases between the germline ends. CDR1 and CDR2 (germline): SQVTM, ANQGSEA. The CDR3 loop spans 14 amino acids. CDR3 residues: CSVETEDSSYEQYF. CDR3 nucleotides: TGCAGCGTTGAAACGGAGGACAGCTCCTACGAGCAGTACTTC.

This chain connects TRBV27 to TRBJ2-5; 9 bases are a match to TRBD2. The CDR3 spans 14 residues. The V gene end was trimmed by 7 bases and the J gene end by 2 bases; junction bases not matched to a gene: 5. Per germline, CDR1 MNHEY and CDR2 SMNVEV (reference sequence). The chain's CDR3 is CASKGLAGQETQYF. Here the CDR3 DNA reads TGTGCCAGCAAGGGGCTAGCGGGGCAAGAGACCCAGTACTTC.

The chain is built from TRBV6-1 and TRBJ1-2, with 9 nucleotides matching TRBD1. Germline assignment: CDR1 MNHNS and CDR2 SASEGT. This CDR3 is 16 amino acids long. The junction had 11 bases not matched to a gene; V was cut back by 4 bases and J by 5 bases. For the CDR3, the DNA is TGTGCCAGCAGTGCATACGGGACAGGGCTCAAATATGGCTACACCTTC. It encodes CASSAYGTGLKYGYTF.

The gene calls are TRBV5-4 and TRBJ1-1; 9 bases are a match to TRBD1. This CDR3 has 17 residues. In germline, CDR1 is SGHNT, CDR2 YYREEE (reference sequence). The V and J ends lost 3 bases and 10 bases, in that order; junction bases with no gene match: 19. The CDR3 DNA reads TGTGCCAGCAGCTCACGGTTGGGGGACAGGGCCCCGATGGCAGCTTTCTTT. Protein sequence: CASSSRLGDRAPMAAFF.

The genes are TRBV7-6 and TRBJ2-2, with D possibly matching TRBD2 (5 bases). Trimming cost V 0 bases and J 6 bases, with 5 bases left between them. From germline, CDR1 is SGHVS and CDR2 FNYEAQ. This CDR3 has 13 residues. CDR3: CASSLAEAGELFF. Here the CDR3 DNA reads TGTGCCAGCAGCTTAGCGGAGGCCGGGGAGCTGTTTTTT.

This chain connects TRBV4-1 to TRBJ1-5, with D uncertain. The CDR3 has 14 amino acids. V shed 1 base and J shed 3 bases, with 7 bases lying between them. Germline CDR1 and CDR2: MGHRA and YSYEKL. The CDR3: CASSQVGNNQPQHF. In DNA, the CDR3 is TGCGCCAGCAGCCAAGTAGGTAACAATCAGCCCCAGCATTTT.

This chain joins TRBV6-1 and TRBJ2-3; unclear D gene. This CDR3 is 10 amino acids long. Germline V gene data show CDR1 as MNHNS and CDR2 as SASEGT. Trimming left V 1 base short and J 13 bases short, with 6 bases between. CDR3: CASSEGLKYF. Written as DNA, the CDR3 is TGTGCCAGCAGTGAAGGACTTAAGTATTTT.

CDR3 DNA: TGCGCCAGCAGCCACAACGGACTCCCGGCGCATAACTATGGCTACACCTTC. Its protein product is CASSHNGLPAHNYGYTF. V is TRBV5-1 and J is TRBJ1-2; D is ambiguous. The germline V gene has CDR1 SGHRS and CDR2 YFSETQ. V dropped 4 bases and J dropped 1 base, with 20 bases sitting between them. The CDR3 consists of 17 residues.

This clone was observed a single time. The chain recombines TRBV2 with TRBJ1-2; D is possibly TRBD1 (5 bases). Germline CDR1 and CDR2: SNHLY and FYNNEI. This CDR3 contains 14 residues. Trimming shortened V by 4 bases and J by 7 bases, and 16 bases separated the two germline ends. CDR3 DNA sequence: TGTGCCAGCAGTGTAGGTCCCAGGGAGCGTGGCTACACCTTC. This gives the protein CASSVGPRERGYTF.

The chain is built from TRBV6-1 and TRBJ1-1; D not resolved. The CDR3 length is 13 residues. Germline values: CDR1 MNHNS, CDR2 SASEGT. V was clipped by 1 base and J by 0 bases, with 3 bases between them. CDR3 sequence: CASSEDVNTEAFF. The DNA for the CDR3 is TGTGCCAGCAGTGAAGACGTGAACACTGAAGCTTTCTTT.

The chain couples TRBV2 to TRBJ2-6, with 8 nucleotides matching TRBD1. V lost 1 base to trimming and J lost 4 bases; unmatched junction nucleotides: 12. Germline V CDR1 and CDR2: SNHLY, FYNNEI. This CDR3 is built from 19 residues. The DNA for the CDR3 is TGTGCCAGCAGTGAAGGGACAGGGCTTAAAATCTCAGGGGCCAACGTCCTGACTTTC. As protein: CASSEGTGLKISGANVLTF.

The chain recombines TRBV2 with TRBJ1-1; D remains unclear. Germline-derived CDR1 and CDR2 are SNHLY and FYNNEI. With 6 bases removed from V and 0 bases from J, the gap between germline ends came to 11 bases. The CDR3 runs 14 residues. The DNA of the CDR3 is TGTGCCAGCAGCGGAGCACCCCTGAACACTGAAGCTTTCTTT. Protein sequence: CASSGAPLNTEAFF.

The V call is TRBV9, the J call TRBJ2-3; possibly TRBD2 for D (5 bases). V was cut by 0 bases and J by 0 bases, with 8 bases left in between. The germline gives CDR1 SGDLS, CDR2 YYNGEE. The CDR3 is 15 residues long. CDR3 sequence: CASSVGWTSTDTQYF. The CDR3 DNA is TGTGCCAGCAGCGTAGGATGGACTAGCACAGATACGCAGTATTTT.

This clone is termed medium-sized. One junction end disagrees with the germline gene, perhaps due to a read error. The chain has TRBV7-7 and TRBJ2-7; a possible D gene is TRBD2 (7 bases). Germline CDR1 and CDR2: SSHAT and FNYEAQ (reference sequence). CDR3 length equals 14 residues. For the CDR3, the DNA is TGTGCTAGCAGCTTAGGGGGGGCGCTAGGCGAGCAGTACTTC. It encodes CASSLGGALGEQYF.

This clone was seen only once. V and J are TRBV4-1 and TRBJ1-3; a possible D gene is TRBD1 (5 bases). V was pared by 4 bases and J by 0 bases, with 13 bases between. The germline V gene encodes CDR1 MGHRA and CDR2 YSYEKL. This CDR3 contains 16 residues. The CDR3 DNA reads TGCGCCAGCAGCCTCATGGGGGGGGGCTCTGGAAACACCATATATTTT. Its translation: CASSLMGGGSGNTIYF.

The chain employs TRBV27 and TRBJ2-6; the match to TRBD1 covers 7 bases. CDR3 length: 15 residues. J lost 3 bases, V lost 6 bases, and 5 bases had no gene match. Germline loops: CDR1 MNHEY, CDR2 SMNVEV (reference sequence). This chain's CDR3 is CASRQRGLGANVLTF. Here the CDR3 DNA reads TGTGCCAGCAGACAGAGGGGGCTTGGGGCCAACGTCCTGACTTTC.

This chain uses TRBV6-9 with TRBJ2-7, with 7 nucleotides matching TRBD2. The CDR3 covers 15 residues. V trimming: 6 bases; J trimming: 6 bases; junction bases outside the gene matches: 14. CDR1 is MNHGY and CDR2 is SVAAGI in the germline V gene. The CDR3 DNA is TGTGCCAGCAGCCTTATCGTGGGAGGGCCGTTCGAGCAGTACTTC. Protein: CASSLIVGGPFEQYF.

V and J are TRBV14 and TRBJ2-7; D perhaps matches TRBD2 (7 bases). The CDR3 contains 15 residues. Trimming took off 2 bases at V and 5 bases at J, with 16 bases between the two ends. CDR1 SGHDN and CDR2 FVKESK come from the germline V gene. The CDR3 sequence is CASSQRGGLGDEQYF. The CDR3 nucleotides read TGTGCCAGCAGCCAAAGGGGGGGCCTCGGAGACGAGCAGTACTTC.

The genes are TRBV2 and TRBJ1-1; 8 nucleotides align to TRBD1. The CDR3 spans 15 residues. V lost 5 bases to trimming and J lost 4 bases; unmatched junction nucleotides: 9. CDR1 is SNHLY and CDR2 is FYNNEI in the germline V gene. Here the CDR3 reads CASSRLTGAATEAFF. The CDR3, as DNA: TGTGCCAGCAGTCGATTGACAGGGGCGGCCACTGAAGCTTTCTTT.

This clone was counted once. Written as DNA, the CDR3 is TGTGCCAGCAGCCCAGGGGCACGGGGGGCGCATCAGCCCCAGCATTTT. Translating gives CASSPGARGAHQPQHF. The chain has TRBV7-6 and TRBJ1-5; TRBD1 might be the D (6 bases). The V and J ends lost 5 bases and 5 bases respectively, with 19 bases between them. Germline V gives CDR1 SGHVS, CDR2 FNYEAQ. The CDR3 spans 16 residues. The full variable domain, completed using reference TRBV7-6 and TRBJ1-5, is GAGVSQSPRYKVTKRGQDVALRCDPISGHVSLYWYRQALGQGPEFLTYFNYEAQQDKSGLPNDRFSAERPEGSISTLTIQRTEQRDSAMYRCASSPGARGAHQPQHFGDGTRLSIL.

The V gene is TRBV19, the J gene TRBJ1-2; D is unclear. Trimming took off 0 bases at V and 2 bases at J, with 13 bases between the two ends. From germline, CDR1 is LNHDA and CDR2 SQIVND (reference sequence). There are 16 residues in the CDR3. CDR3 DNA sequence: TGTGCCAGTAGTATAGAAGCGGGCCGACCCAACTATGGCTACACCTTC. Residues: CASSIEAGRPNYGYTF. The full variable domain, with the rest looked up from reference TRBV19 and TRBJ1-2, is DGGITQSPKYLFRKEGQNVTLSCEQNLNHDAMYWYRQDPGQGLRLIYYSQIVNDFQKGDIAEGYSVSREKKESFPLTVTSAQKNPTAFYLCASSIEAGRPNYGYTFGSGTRLTVV.

J is TRBJ2-7 and V is TRBV21-1. TRBV21-1 is a recognized pseudogene. This CDR3 comprises 15 residues. In DNA form, the CDR3 reads TGTGCCAGCAGCAAATTGGGATCCGACCCGCTCGAGCAGTACTTC. Translating gives CASSKLGSDPLEQYF.

This chain joins TRBV11-2 and TRBJ2-5; the D gene is possibly TRBD1 (6 bases). The CDR3 contains 15 residues. Deletions cut 5 bases from V and 7 bases from J, with 20 bases between. Germline loops: CDR1 SGHAT, CDR2 FQNNGV. This CDR3 is CASSPFRRQAPTQYF. For the CDR3, the DNA is TGTGCCAGCAGCCCATTTAGGCGACAGGCACCGACCCAGTACTTC.

V and J are TRBV10-1 and TRBJ2-7; TRBD1 aligns across 7 bases. Germline-derived CDR1 and CDR2 are WNHNN and SYGVQD (reference sequence). The V and J ends lost 6 bases and 4 bases, in that order; junction bases with no gene match: 27. This CDR3 contains 20 residues. The CDR3 DNA follows: TGCGCCAGCAGCGAACTGGCCCGGGACAGACCGAAGAAGGCCGAATACGAGCAGTACTTC. Protein sequence: CASSELARDRPKKAEYEQYF.